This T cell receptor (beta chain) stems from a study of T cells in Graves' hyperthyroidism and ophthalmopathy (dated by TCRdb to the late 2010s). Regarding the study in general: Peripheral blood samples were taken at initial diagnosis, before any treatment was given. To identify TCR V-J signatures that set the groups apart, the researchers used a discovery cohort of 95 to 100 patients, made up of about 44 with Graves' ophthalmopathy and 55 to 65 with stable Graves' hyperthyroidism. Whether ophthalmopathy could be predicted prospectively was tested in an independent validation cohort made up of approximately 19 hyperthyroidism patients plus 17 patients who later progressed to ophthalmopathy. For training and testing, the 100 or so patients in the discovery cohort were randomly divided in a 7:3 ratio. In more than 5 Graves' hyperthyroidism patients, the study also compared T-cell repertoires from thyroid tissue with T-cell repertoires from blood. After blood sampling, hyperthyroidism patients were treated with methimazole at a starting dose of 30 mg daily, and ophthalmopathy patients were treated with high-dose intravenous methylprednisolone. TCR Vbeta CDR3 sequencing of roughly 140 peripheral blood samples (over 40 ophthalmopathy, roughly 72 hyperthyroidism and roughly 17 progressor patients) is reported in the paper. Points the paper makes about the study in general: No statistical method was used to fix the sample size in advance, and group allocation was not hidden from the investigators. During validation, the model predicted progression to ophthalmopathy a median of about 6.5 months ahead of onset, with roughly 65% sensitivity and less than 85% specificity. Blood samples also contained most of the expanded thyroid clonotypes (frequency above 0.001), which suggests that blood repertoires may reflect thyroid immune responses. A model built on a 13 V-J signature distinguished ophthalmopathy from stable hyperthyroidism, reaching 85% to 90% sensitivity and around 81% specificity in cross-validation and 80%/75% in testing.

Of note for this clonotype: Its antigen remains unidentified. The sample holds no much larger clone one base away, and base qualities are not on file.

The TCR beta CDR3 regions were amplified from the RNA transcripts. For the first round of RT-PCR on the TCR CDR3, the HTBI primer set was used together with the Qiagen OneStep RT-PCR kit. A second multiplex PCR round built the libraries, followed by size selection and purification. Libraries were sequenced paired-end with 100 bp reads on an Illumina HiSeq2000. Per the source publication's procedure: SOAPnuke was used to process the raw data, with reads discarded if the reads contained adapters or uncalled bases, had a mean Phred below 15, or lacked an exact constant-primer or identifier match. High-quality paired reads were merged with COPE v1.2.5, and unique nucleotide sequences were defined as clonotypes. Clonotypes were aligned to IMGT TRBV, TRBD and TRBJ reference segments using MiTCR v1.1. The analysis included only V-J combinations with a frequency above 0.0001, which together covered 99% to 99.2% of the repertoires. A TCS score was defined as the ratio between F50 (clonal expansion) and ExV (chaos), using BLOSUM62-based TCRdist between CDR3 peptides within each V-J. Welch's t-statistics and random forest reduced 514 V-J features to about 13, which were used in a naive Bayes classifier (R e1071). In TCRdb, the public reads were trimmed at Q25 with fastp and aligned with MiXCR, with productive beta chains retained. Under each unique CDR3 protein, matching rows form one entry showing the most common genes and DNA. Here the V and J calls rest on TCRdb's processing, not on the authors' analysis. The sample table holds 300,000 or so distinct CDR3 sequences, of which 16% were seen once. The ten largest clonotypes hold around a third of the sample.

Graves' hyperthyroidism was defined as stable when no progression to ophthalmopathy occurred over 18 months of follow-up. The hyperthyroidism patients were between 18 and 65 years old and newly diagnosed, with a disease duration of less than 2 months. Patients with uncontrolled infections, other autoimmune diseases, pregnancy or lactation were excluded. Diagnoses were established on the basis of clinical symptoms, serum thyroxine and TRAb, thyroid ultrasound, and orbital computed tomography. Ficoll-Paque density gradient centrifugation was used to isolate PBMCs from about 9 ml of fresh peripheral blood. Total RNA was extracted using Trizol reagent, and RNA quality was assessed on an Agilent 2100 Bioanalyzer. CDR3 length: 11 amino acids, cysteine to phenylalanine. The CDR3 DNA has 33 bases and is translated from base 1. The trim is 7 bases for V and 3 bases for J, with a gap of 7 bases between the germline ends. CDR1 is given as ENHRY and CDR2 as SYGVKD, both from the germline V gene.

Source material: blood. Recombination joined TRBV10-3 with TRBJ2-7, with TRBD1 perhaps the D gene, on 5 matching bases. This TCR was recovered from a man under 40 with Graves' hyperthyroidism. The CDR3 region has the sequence CAITDSYEQYF. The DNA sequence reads TGTGCCATCACCGACAGCTACGAGCAGTACTTC.